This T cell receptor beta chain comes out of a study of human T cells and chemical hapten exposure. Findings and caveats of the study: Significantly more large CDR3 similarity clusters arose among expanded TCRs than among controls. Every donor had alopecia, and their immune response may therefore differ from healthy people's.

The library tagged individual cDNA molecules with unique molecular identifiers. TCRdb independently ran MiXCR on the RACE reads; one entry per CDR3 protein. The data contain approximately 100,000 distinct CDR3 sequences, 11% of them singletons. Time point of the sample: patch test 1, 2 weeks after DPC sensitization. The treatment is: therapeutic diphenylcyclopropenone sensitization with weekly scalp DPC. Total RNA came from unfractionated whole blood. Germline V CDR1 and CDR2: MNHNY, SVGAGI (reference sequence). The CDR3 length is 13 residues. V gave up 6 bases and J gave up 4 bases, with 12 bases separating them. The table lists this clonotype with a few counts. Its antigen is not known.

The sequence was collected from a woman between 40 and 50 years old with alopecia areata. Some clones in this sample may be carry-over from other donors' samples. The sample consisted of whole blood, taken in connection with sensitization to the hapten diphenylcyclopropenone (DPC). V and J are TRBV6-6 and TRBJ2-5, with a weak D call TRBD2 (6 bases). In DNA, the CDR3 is TGTGCCAGCAGCGGGGGAAGGGGAGAGACCCAGTACTTC. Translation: CASSGGRGETQYF.